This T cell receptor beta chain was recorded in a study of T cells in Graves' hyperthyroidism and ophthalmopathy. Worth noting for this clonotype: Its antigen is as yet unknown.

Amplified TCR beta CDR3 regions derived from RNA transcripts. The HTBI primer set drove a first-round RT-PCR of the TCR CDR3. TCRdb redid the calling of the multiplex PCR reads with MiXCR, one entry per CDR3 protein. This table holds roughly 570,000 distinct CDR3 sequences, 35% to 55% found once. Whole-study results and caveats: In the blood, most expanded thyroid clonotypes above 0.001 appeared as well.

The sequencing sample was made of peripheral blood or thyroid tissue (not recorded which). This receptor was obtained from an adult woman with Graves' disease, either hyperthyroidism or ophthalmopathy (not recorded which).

In DNA form, the CDR3 reads TGTGCCAGCAGTGCAACCGGGACGCCTACCTACACCTTC. Protein product: CASSATGTPTYTF. The genes are TRBV11-2 and TRBJ1-2; D might be TRBD1 (5 bases). This CDR3 has 13 residues. CDR1 is SGHAT, CDR2 FQNNGV, per germline. Trimming left V 6 bases short and J 10 bases short, with 18 bases between. The full variable domain, with the rest looked up from reference TRBV11-2 and TRBJ1-2, is EAGVAQSPRYKIIEKRQSVAFWCNPISGHATLYWYQQILGQGPKLLIQFQNNGVVDDSQLPKDRFSAERLKGVDSTLKIQPAKLEDSAVYLCASSATGTPTYTFGSGTRLTVV.